A selection of T cell receptor beta chains follows, all from one sample in a study of CD8 T cells in ankylosing spondylitis. TCRdb re-derived calls from the 5' RACE reads in MiXCR, one entry per CDR3 protein. Of some 130,000 distinct CDR3 sequences listed, around 6.6% are singletons. The sequenced sample was blood, either unsorted or a sorted T cell fraction (not recorded which). The receptors come from a female donor with ankylosing spondylitis or in good health (not recorded which). The CDR3 runs from the conserved cysteine through the conserved F or W. Fields, in order: J gene, D gene, clone size, V gene, CDR3 protein, CDR3 DNA. D genes are given only for firm matches. Clone size is stated in some rows and not others, as once, few, many or a class when expanded.

TRBJ2-6,TRBD1,.,TRBV2,CARQGAAGANVLTF,TGTGCCAGACAGGGGGCGGCGGGGGCCAACGTCCTGACTTTC
TRBJ2-7,.,many,TRBV6-2/TRBV6-3,CASRLLRGAYEQYF,TGTGCCAGCAGACTCCTGCGGGGAGCCTACGAGCAGTACTTC
TRBJ2-3,TRBD2,few,TRBV12-3/TRBV12-4,CTSSLVLAGGTFTDTQYF,TGTACCAGCAGTTTGGTTCTAGCGGGGGGCACCTTCACAGATACGCAGTATTTT
TRBJ1-1,.,.,TRBV30,CAWSIRNTEAFF,TGTGCCTGGAGTATTCGGAACACTGAAGCTTTCTTT
TRBJ1-3,.,many,TRBV19,CASSIGTGSGNTIYF,TGTGCCAGTAGTATCGGGACGGGCTCTGGAAACACCATATATTTT
TRBJ1-5,TRBD1,.,TRBV7-2,CASSLDRVGNQPQHF,TGTGCCAGCAGCCTCGACAGGGTGGGCAATCAGCCCCAGCATTTT
TRBJ2-5,TRBD1,many,TRBV5-1,CASSLVPGGGETQYF,TGCGCCAGCAGCTTGGTGCCAGGGGGCGGTGAGACCCAGTACTTC
TRBJ2-2,.,many,TRBV7-6,CASSQEPLPGELFF,TGTGCCAGCAGCCAGGAGCCTCTGCCCGGGGAGCTGTTTTTT
TRBJ2-2,TRBD1,many,TRBV5-6,CASSWGQGTGELFF,TGTGCCAGCAGCTGGGGACAGGGAACCGGGGAGCTGTTTTTT
TRBJ2-2,TRBD1,many,TRBV25-1,CASSGLLGTGNTGELFF,TGTGCCAGCAGTGGGCTACTCGGGACAGGGAACACCGGGGAGCTGTTTTTT
TRBJ2-2,.,many,TRBV29-1,CSVEPNTGELFF,TGCAGCGTTGAACCAAACACCGGGGAGCTGTTTTTT
TRBJ2-5,.,many,TRBV7-6,CASSLANWEGEETQYF,TGTGCCAGCAGCTTAGCGAATTGGGAAGGCGAGGAGACCCAGTACTTC
TRBJ2-1,.,.,TRBV4-3,CANSQMYRQSNEQFF,TGCGCCAACAGCCAAATGTATCGGCAAAGCAATGAGCAGTTCTTC
TRBJ1-5,.,.,TRBV6-4,CARAGYSNQPQHF,TGTGCCAGGGCCGGGTATAGCAATCAGCCCCAGCATTTT
TRBJ1-3,.,many,TRBV9,CASSESVTGNTIYF,TGTGCCAGCAGCGAGAGTGTAACTGGAAACACCATATATTTT
TRBJ2-6,.,many,TRBV24-1,CATSIPGANVLTF,TGTGCCACCAGTATCCCTGGGGCCAACGTCCTGACTTTC
TRBJ2-1,.,many,TRBV4-3,CASSQDVYGRSSYNEQFF,TGCGCCAGCAGCCAAGACGTATATGGCCGAAGCTCCTACAATGAGCAGTTCTTC
TRBJ2-1,.,few,TRBV4-2,CASSQDPEPGQFF,TGTGCCAGCAGCCAAGATCCGGAGCCTGGGCAGTTCTTC
TRBJ2-3,.,many,TRBV2,CASRRDFPTSTDTQYF,TGTGCCAGCAGACGGGACTTCCCCACTAGCACAGATACGCAGTATTTT
TRBJ2-2,.,many,TRBV7-9,CASSLELNTGELFF,TGTGCCAGCAGTCTCGAGTTGAACACCGGGGAGCTGTTTTTT
TRBJ2-7,.,many,TRBV30,CAWGPGQRIYEQYF,TGTGCCTGGGGACCCGGACAACGCATCTACGAGCAGTACTTC
TRBJ2-2,TRBD1,many,TRBV5-1,CASSLGQGRNTGELFF,TGCGCCAGCAGCTTGGGACAGGGGAGGAACACCGGGGAGCTGTTTTTT
TRBJ2-2,.,many,TRBV5-1,CASSFLADTGELFF,TGCGCCAGCAGCTTTTTGGCGGACACCGGGGAGCTGTTTTTT
TRBJ2-7,.,many,TRBV5-8,CASSLTERTYEQYF,TGTGCCAGCAGCTTGACAGAGAGAACCTACGAGCAGTACTTC
TRBJ1-5,TRBD1,many,TRBV20-1,CSAGGFSGGQPQHF,TGCAGTGCTGGGGGGTTCTCAGGGGGTCAGCCCCAGCATTTT
TRBJ1-4,.,many,TRBV6-2/TRBV6-3,CASGVQATEKLFF,TGTGCCAGCGGGGTACAGGCGACTGAAAAACTGTTTTTT
TRBJ2-1,TRBD2,many,TRBV15,CATSKTSGGAYNEQFF,TGTGCCACCAGCAAGACTAGCGGGGGGGCCTACAATGAGCAGTTCTTC
TRBJ1-1,.,many,TRBV11-2,CASSVKGLAEAFF,TGTGCCAGCAGCGTTAAGGGGTTGGCTGAAGCTTTCTTT
TRBJ2-2,.,many,TRBV12-5,CASGFGSSRELFF,TGTGCTAGTGGTTTTGGGAGTTCCCGGGAGCTGTTTTTT
TRBJ2-1,TRBD2,many,TRBV5-1,CASSSGTSGSMEYNEQFF,TGCGCCAGCAGCTCCGGGACTAGCGGGTCCATGGAATACAATGAGCAGTTCTTC
TRBJ1-1,.,many,TRBV3-1,CASSLRDTDTEAFF,TGTGCCAGCAGCCTCAGGGACACCGACACTGAAGCTTTCTTT
TRBJ2-7,TRBD2,many,TRBV20-1,CSPPGTSGFCEQYF,TGCAGTCCACCCGGGACTAGCGGGTTTTGCGAGCAGTACTTC
TRBJ2-1,.,.,TRBV19,CASSIDLGNYNEQFF,TGTGCCAGTAGTATAGATCTCGGGAACTACAATGAGCAGTTCTTC
TRBJ2-3,.,many,TRBV10-3,CATKLTGNADTQYF,TGTGCCACTAAACTTACAGGGAACGCAGATACGCAGTATTTT
TRBJ2-7,.,many,TRBV20-1,CSATIQGPGYEQYF,TGCAGTGCTACCATCCAGGGGCCCGGTTACGAGCAGTACTTC
TRBJ2-3,.,many,TRBV20-1,CSARDNRQGSTDTQYF,TGCAGTGCTAGAGATAATAGGCAGGGCAGTACCGATACGCAGTATTTT
TRBJ1-4,.,many,TRBV7-6,CASSLEGVNEKLFF,TGTGCCAGCAGCTTAGAAGGGGTTAATGAAAAACTGTTTTTT
TRBJ2-6,.,few,TRBV19,CASSPRSSGANVLTF,TGTGCCAGTAGTCCCAGGAGCTCTGGGGCCAACGTCCTGACTTTC
TRBJ2-7,.,.,TRBV5-1,CASSLEGPWEQYF,TGCGCCAGCAGCTTGGAGGGGCCTTGGGAGCAGTACTTC
TRBJ1-4,TRBD1,.,TRBV10-3,CAISRDRGEKLFF,TGTGCCATCAGTCGAGACAGGGGGGAAAAACTGTTTTTT
TRBJ1-1,.,many,TRBV20-1,CSATLGLMNTEAFF,TGCAGTGCTACTCTCGGGCTAATGAACACTGAAGCTTTCTTT
TRBJ1-3,.,many,TRBV6-1,CASSGPGPRGNTIYF,TGTGCCAGCAGTGGCCCCGGGCCGAGAGGGAACACCATATATTTT
TRBJ1-6,.,many,TRBV25-1,CASSEYTGDNSPLHF,TGTGCCAGCAGTGAATACACCGGTGATAATTCACCCCTCCACTTT
TRBJ2-7,TRBD1,many,TRBV5-1,CASSSLQGNRRYF,TGCGCCAGCAGCTCGCTACAGGGGAACCGTCGGTACTTC
TRBJ1-2,TRBD1,many,TRBV4-3,CASSQDFTGTGRHGYTF,TGCGCCAGCAGCCAAGATTTCACCGGGACAGGGCGTCATGGCTACACCTTC
TRBJ1-2,.,many,TRBV7-2,CASSLGSGRVYGYTF,TGTGCCAGCAGCTTAGGTTCGGGACGGGTCTATGGCTACACCTTC